This TCR beta chain derives from a study of blood T cell repertoires in COVID-19. Whole-study context: The United States, Italy and Spain were the sources of the acute and convalescent COVID-19 samples.

This CDR3 region has 16 residues. The germline V gene has CDR1 LNHDA and CDR2 SQIVND (reference sequence). Trimming pared 5 bases from V and 0 bases from J, leaving 15 bases between. Repertoires were generated with immunoSEQ multiplex PCR, while TCRdb's copy carries only in-frame clones and drops some. The sample includes about 16,000 clones, around 86% of them seen just once. The TCR sequence derives from a human donor in a cohort sampled during active COVID-19. The sequenced sample consisted of peripheral blood. The chain is built from TRBV19 and TRBJ2-3; D uncertain. In DNA form, the CDR3 reads TGTGCCAGTAGTGAGATGGCAGGCACTAGCACAGATACGCAGTATTTT. Translated, it gives CASSEMAGTSTDTQYF.